The text below deals with one T cell receptor beta chain. Profiled with immunoSEQ multiplex PCR; TCRdb holds only in-frame clones, not every one. The sample gives about 88,000 clones, about 90% of which show up once; around 0.3% is in the top ten. The record originates from a study of technical replicates of blood from several donors. V dropped 4 bases and J dropped 1 base, with 11 bases sitting between them. CDR3 length: 14 residues. Germline V gene data show CDR1 as MNHEY and CDR2 as SMNVEV (reference sequence). This receptor was taken from a human donor in good health. Material for sequencing was T cells isolated from PBMCs. J is TRBJ2-7 and V is TRBV27; D is uncertain. CDR3 coding DNA: TGTGCCAGCAGTTCCCTAGGAAGGTCCTACGAGCAGTACTTC. Its translation: CASSSLGRSYEQYF.